These 20 T cell receptor beta chains were sequenced from one sample in a study of OX40 agonist ivuxolimab in advanced cancers. Measured with immunoSEQ multiplex PCR; TCRdb has only the in-frame clones, and not every one. The profile covers roughly 67,000 clones, with 87% appearing a single time and under 4.5% taken by the ten largest. Sequencing was performed on CD4+ or CD8+ T cells sorted from blood, taken in a trial of the OX40 agonist ivuxolimab. These receptors were collected from an adult with an advanced solid tumor such as melanoma, head and neck, liver or kidney cancer.

V and J are TRBV5-4 and TRBJ2-3, with D hard to call. Between the trimmed V and J ends, which lost 0 bases and 0 bases, there was a span of 8 bases. Germline values: CDR1 SGHNT, CDR2 YYREEE (reference sequence). The CDR3 has 15 amino acids. CDR3 in DNA: TGTGCCAGCAGCTTGGATGGCAGGAGCACAGATACGCAGTATTTT. It yields the protein CASSLDGRSTDTQYF.

The chain couples TRBV28 to TRBJ2-1; 9 bases agree with TRBD1. Germline CDR1 is MDHEN and CDR2 is SYDVKM. After removal of 5 bases from V and 6 bases from J, the junction contained 8 bases not matched to a gene. The CDR3 runs 15 residues. CDR3 in amino acids: CASSQGQGLSNEQFF. As DNA, the CDR3 is TGTGCCAGCAGTCAGGGACAGGGCTTAAGCAATGAGCAGTTCTTC.

For the CDR3, the DNA is TGCAGCGTTGAAATAGGGACAGTCGGCAATGAGCAGTTCTTC. Protein sequence: CSVEIGTVGNEQFF. J is TRBJ2-1 and V is TRBV29-1; TRBD1 matches at 7 bases. Germline V lookup: CDR1 SQVTM, CDR2 ANQGSEA. CDR3 length: 14 amino acids. J was trimmed by 6 bases and V by 2 bases; bases with no gene match: 7.

This chain joins TRBV6-5 and TRBJ1-4, with D perhaps matching TRBD1 (6 bases). Germline CDR1 and CDR2: MNHEY and SVGAGI. The CDR3 is made up of 14 amino acids. The V end was cut by 8 bases, the J end by 1 base, with 11 bases between. CDR3 DNA sequence: TGTGCCAGCCAGGGGATGGGAACTAATGAAAAACTGTTTTTT. Its translation: CASQGMGTNEKLFF.

This chain joins TRBV5-1 and TRBJ2-5, with 10 bases that match TRBD1. J was trimmed by 0 bases and V by 4 bases; bases with no gene match: 3. CDR3 length equals 15 residues. The germline gives CDR1 SGHRS, CDR2 YFSETQ. The CDR3 reads CASSRGQGNQETQYF. DNA of the CDR3: TGCGCCAGCAGCCGGGGACAGGGGAACCAAGAGACCCAGTACTTC.

The V call is TRBV7-9, the J call TRBJ1-1, with 7 bases identical to TRBD1. With V trimmed by 5 bases and J by 5 bases, 8 bases remained unmatched. The CDR3 length is 14 residues. The germline gives CDR1 SEHNR, CDR2 FQNEAQ (reference sequence). The CDR3 loop is CASSPTGVGTEAFF. The CDR3 DNA is TGTGCCAGCAGCCCAACAGGGGTTGGAACTGAAGCTTTCTTT.

In this sample, this clone turned up a few times. The genes are TRBV30 and TRBJ1-1, with 7 bases that match TRBD1. Germline lookup yields CDR1 GTSNPN and CDR2 SVGIG (reference sequence). Losses at the gene ends were 0 bases for V and 6 bases for J; bases not matched to a gene: 4. The CDR3 covers 13 residues. CDR3 coding DNA: TGTGCCTGGAGTGTAGACAGGGCTGCTGAAGCTTTCTTT. This codes for CAWSVDRAAEAFF.

The chain has TRBV29-1 and TRBJ1-1; D remains unclear. The CDR3 spans 13 residues. The V end lost 3 bases, the J end lost 3 bases, and 11 bases lay between the germline ends. The germline V gene encodes CDR1 SQVTM and CDR2 ANQGSEA. In DNA, the CDR3 is TGCAGCGTTGATAACGACGCGGACACTGAAGCTTTCTTT. It specifies CSVDNDADTEAFF.

The gene calls are TRBV7-9 and TRBJ2-3; the match to TRBD2 covers 10 bases. Per the germline V gene, CDR1 is SEHNR and CDR2 is FQNEAQ (reference sequence). The CDR3 is 16 residues long. The trim removed 5 bases at V and 4 bases at J, leaving 9 bases unmatched. The CDR3, as DNA: TGTGCCAGCAGCAGAATTCGGAGCGGGAGGGCAGATACGCAGTATTTT. This translates into CASSRIRSGRADTQYF.

The chain employs TRBV5-4 and TRBJ2-7; D unclear. This CDR3 is built from 14 residues. V lost 4 bases to trimming and J lost 0 bases, with 11 bases between them. CDR1 is SGHNT and CDR2 is YYREEE in the germline V gene (reference sequence). The CDR3 loop reads CASSPGVGSYEQYF. CDR3 sequence (DNA): TGTGCCAGCAGCCCGGGTGTTGGCTCCTACGAGCAGTACTTC.

This rearrangement joins TRBV6-1 to TRBJ1-4, with TRBD1 matching 7 bases. Looked up from germline, CDR1 is MNHNS and CDR2 is SASEGT. After removal of 5 bases from V and 8 bases from J, the junction contained 11 bases not matched to a gene. The length of the CDR3 is 15 residues. DNA of the CDR3: TGTGCCAGCAGTCCCGGGACAGCGACCGCAGAAAAACTGTTTTTT. Encoded protein: CASSPGTATAEKLFF.

V and J are TRBV19 and TRBJ2-5, with 8 bases matching TRBD2. This CDR3 is 13 amino acids long. Losses at the gene ends were 6 bases for V and 5 bases for J; bases not matched to a gene: 5. Germline lookup yields CDR1 LNHDA and CDR2 SQIVND (reference sequence). The CDR3 loop is CASSREGLETQYF. The CDR3 coding sequence is TGTGCCAGTAGCCGGGAGGGCCTTGAGACCCAGTACTTC.

The chain uses TRBV10-1 and TRBJ1-1; TRBD1 matches 7 bases. There are 17 residues in the CDR3. The germline CDR1 and CDR2 sequences are WNHNN and SYGVQD (reference sequence). J was trimmed by 5 bases and V by 6 bases; bases with no gene match: 18. This chain's CDR3 is CASSPFDRVYGWTEAFF. The CDR3 nucleotides are TGCGCCAGCAGCCCCTTTGACAGGGTCTATGGCTGGACTGAAGCTTTCTTT.

The chain carries TRBV11-2 and TRBJ2-7; D perhaps matches TRBD1 (5 bases). CDR3 length: 13 amino acids. V gave up 7 bases and J gave up 5 bases, with 15 bases separating them. Germline V gene lookup returns CDR1 SGHAT and CDR2 FQNNGV. CDR3 sequence (DNA): TGTGCCAGCACTTTTCAGGGCCCCGACGAGCAGTACTTC. Amino acid sequence: CASTFQGPDEQYF.

This clone was observed a handful of times. The rearrangement links TRBV18 to TRBJ2-7; D gene uncertain. Germline lookup yields CDR1 KGHSH and CDR2 LQKENI. V was clipped by 0 bases and J by 0 bases, with 3 bases between them. The CDR3 has 13 residues. CDR3 residues: CASSPPSSYEQYF. CDR3 DNA: TGTGCCAGCTCACCACCCAGCTCCTACGAGCAGTACTTC. Using reference TRBV18 and TRBJ2-7 for the parts outside the CDR3, the full variable domain is NAGVMQNPRHLVRRRGQEARLRCSPMKGHSHVYWYRQLPEEGLKFMVYLQKENIIDESGMPKERFSAEFPKEGPSILRIQQVVRGDSAAYFCASSPPSSYEQYFGPGTRLTVT.

This sequence joins TRBV5-6 and TRBJ1-3, with D unclear. V lost 0 bases to trimming and J lost 3 bases, with 10 bases between them. Germline assignment: CDR1 SGHDT and CDR2 YYEEEE. This CDR3 region has 15 residues. CDR3 in amino acids: CASSLGLGGGNTIYF. In DNA, the CDR3 is TGTGCCAGCAGCTTGGGGTTAGGAGGTGGAAACACCATATATTTT.

The J gene is TRBJ2-2, the V gene TRBV6-1, with D possibly being TRBD2 (6 bases). V lost 8 bases and J lost 1, with 17 bases in between. The CDR3 consists of 16 residues. CDR1 is MNHNS, CDR2 SASEGT, per germline. As DNA, the CDR3 is TGTGCCAGCCGTGGATCTCAAGCGGGGAACACCGGGGAGCTGTTTTTT. It yields the protein CASRGSQAGNTGELFF.

This chain joins TRBV11-3 and TRBJ2-2, with 7 nucleotides matching TRBD1. The CDR3 contains 14 residues. Germline V CDR1 and CDR2: SGHNT, YENEEA. V gave up 6 bases and J gave up 4 bases; unmatched junction bases: 5. The CDR3 sequence is CASRTGSGTGELFF. The CDR3 nucleotides are TGTGCCAGCAGGACAGGGTCGGGCACCGGGGAGCTGTTTTTT.

CDR3 protein: CASSLAGANTDTQYF. CDR3 bases: TGTGCCAGCAGTTTAGCGGGAGCCAACACAGATACGCAGTATTTT. The chain uses TRBV28 and TRBJ2-3, with TRBD2 matching over 7 bases. Germline V lookup: CDR1 MDHEN, CDR2 SYDVKM. V gave up 2 bases and J gave up 2 bases; unmatched junction bases: 4. The CDR3 spans 15 residues.

The V and J genes are TRBV5-1 and TRBJ2-7; no firm D call. V was shortened by 0 bases and J by 6 bases, with 19 bases between the two germline ends. Germline CDR1 reads SGHRS; CDR2 reads YFSETQ. The CDR3 is 16 amino acids. The CDR3 nucleotides read TGCGCCAGCAGCTTGGCCCTGGCCTCCGGTCGAGGCGAGCAGTACTTC. Residues: CASSLALASGRGEQYF.